These 4 T cell receptor beta chains were all obtained from the same sample, sequenced in a study of follicular helper T cells after annual influenza vaccination. Time point defined: 2015-2016 season, pre-vaccination. Some clones are missing from TCRdb's copy, which holds only in-frame ones; the method was immunoSEQ multiplex PCR. The repertoire holds 5,500 to 7,500 clones, 82% seen once, with 0.6% to 0.95% in the top ten. Sequenced material: CXCR5- memory CD4+ T cells sorted from blood, taken on the day of influenza vaccination. The source is an adult who received the influenza vaccine.

This clone was detected once. The chain employs TRBV10-3 and TRBJ2-7; possible D gene TRBD1, 6 bases. Trimming removed 10 bases at V and 3 bases at J, with 13 bases between. The CDR3 is 12 amino acids. Germline CDR1 is ENHRY and CDR2 is SYGVKD. CDR3 DNA sequence: TGTGCCACCAGGACAGAGAACTACGAGCAGTACTTC. Translating it yields CATRTENYEQYF.

The V gene is TRBV6-4, the J gene TRBJ1-2; D gene unclear. CDR1 and CDR2 (germline): MRHNA, SNTAGT. The CDR3 extends over 15 amino acids. Trimming took off 8 bases at V and 0 bases at J, with 16 bases between the two ends. Here the CDR3 reads CASGPGGRPNYGYTF. As DNA, the CDR3 is TGTGCCAGCGGACCGGGCGGGCGGCCTAACTATGGCTACACCTTC.

The J gene is TRBJ1-3, the V gene TRBV4-3, with D possibly matching TRBD1 (5 bases). Looked up from germline, CDR1 is LGHNA and CDR2 is YSLEER. Trimming removed 4 bases from V and 1 base from J, with 8 bases in between. The CDR3 runs to 14 residues. The DNA for the CDR3 is TGCGCCAGCAGCCCCGGGGGTTCTGGAAACACCATATATTTT. Encoded protein: CASSPGGSGNTIYF.

This rearrangement joins TRBV10-3 to TRBJ1-2; D might be TRBD1 (5 bases). V was trimmed by 8 bases and J by 4 bases, leaving 8 bases between them. In germline, CDR1 is ENHRY, CDR2 SYGVKD. There are 11 residues in the CDR3. The CDR3 DNA reads TGTGCCATCGGGGCCTTCTATGGCTACACCTTC. As protein: CAIGAFYGYTF.